The 2 T cell receptor beta chains listed next were all sequenced from one sample in a study of patients and donors after allogeneic stem cell transplantation (dated by TCRdb to 2018 to 2021). Libraries were built with RT-PCR. Sequencing instrument: NextSeq 550. TCRdb applied fastp at Q25 and MiXCR to the public reads, then kept only in-frame beta chains. Merged by CDR3 protein, the rows form single entries marked with the most common genes and DNA. The sample includes about 160,000 distinct CDR3 sequences, with approximately 40% observed a single time. The ten largest clones add up to around 50% of the sample. The sequencing input was blood, either unsorted or a sorted T cell fraction (not recorded which). All receptors derive from a human donor who was either an allogeneic HSCT recipient or a stem cell or donor lymphocyte infusion donor (not recorded which). It is not recorded whose cells these are; they may come from a transplant donor.

J is TRBJ1-2 and V is TRBV12-3 or TRBV12-4, with TRBD1 identical over 7 bases. The CDR3 runs 12 residues. The V segment lost 5 bases and the J segment 7 bases; nucleotides outside the gene matches: 4. This CDR3 is CASSGGGSGYTF. The CDR3 coding sequence is TGTGCCAGCAGTGGAGGGGGCTCTGGCTACACCTTC.

V gene TRBV27 combines with J gene TRBJ1-4; maybe TRBD1 (6 bases). From germline, CDR1 is MNHEY and CDR2 SMNVEV (reference sequence). V shed 3 bases and J shed 5 bases, with 7 bases lying between them. The CDR3 loop spans 13 amino acids. CDR3: CASSFTGNEKLFF. The CDR3 DNA reads TGTGCCAGCAGTTTCACAGGGAATGAAAAACTGTTTTTT. Using reference TRBV27 and TRBJ1-4 for the parts outside the CDR3, the full variable domain is EAQVTQNPRYLITVTGKKLTVTCSQNMNHEYMSWYRQDPGLGLRQIYYSMNVEVTDKGDVPEGYKVSRKEKRNFPLILESPSPNQTSLYFCASSFTGNEKLFFGSGTQLSVL.